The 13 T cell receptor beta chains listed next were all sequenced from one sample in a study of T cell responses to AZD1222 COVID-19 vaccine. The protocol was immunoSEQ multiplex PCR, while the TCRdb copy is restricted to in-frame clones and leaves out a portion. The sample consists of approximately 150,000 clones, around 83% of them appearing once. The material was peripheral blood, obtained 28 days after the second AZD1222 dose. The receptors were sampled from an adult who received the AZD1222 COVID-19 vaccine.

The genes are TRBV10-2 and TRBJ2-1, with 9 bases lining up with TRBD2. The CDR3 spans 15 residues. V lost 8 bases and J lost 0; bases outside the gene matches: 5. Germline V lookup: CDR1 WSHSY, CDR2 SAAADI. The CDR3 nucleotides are TGCGCCAGCCAGACTAGCGGAAGCTCCTACAATGAGCAGTTCTTC. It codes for CASQTSGSSYNEQFF.

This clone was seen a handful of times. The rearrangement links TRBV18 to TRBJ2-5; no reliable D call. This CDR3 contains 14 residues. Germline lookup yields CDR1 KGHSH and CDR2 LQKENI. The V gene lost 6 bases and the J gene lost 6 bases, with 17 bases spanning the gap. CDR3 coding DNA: TGTGCCAGCTCGCTGCCACCAAACGATCAGACCCAGTACTTC. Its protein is CASSLPPNDQTQYF.

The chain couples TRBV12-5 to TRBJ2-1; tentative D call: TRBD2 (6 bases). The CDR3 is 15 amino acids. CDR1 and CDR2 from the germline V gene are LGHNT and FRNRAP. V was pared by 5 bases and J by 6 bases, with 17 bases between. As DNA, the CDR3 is TGTGCTAGTGGTCGGGACTCTACCCAGACCAATGAGCAGTTCTTC. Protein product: CASGRDSTQTNEQFF.

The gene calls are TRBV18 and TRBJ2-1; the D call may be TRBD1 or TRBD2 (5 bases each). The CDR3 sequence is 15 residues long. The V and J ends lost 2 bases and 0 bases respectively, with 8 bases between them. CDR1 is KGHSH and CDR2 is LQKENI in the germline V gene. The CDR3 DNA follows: TGTGCCAGCTCACCAGCCGGGGCCTCCTACAATGAGCAGTTCTTC. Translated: CASSPAGASYNEQFF.

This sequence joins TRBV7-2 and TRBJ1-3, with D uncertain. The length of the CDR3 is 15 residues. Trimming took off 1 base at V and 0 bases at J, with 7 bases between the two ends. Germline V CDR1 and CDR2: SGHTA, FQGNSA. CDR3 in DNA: TGTGCCAGCAGCTTAGGATTGAGCTCTGGAAACACCATATATTTT. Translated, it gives CASSLGLSSGNTIYF.

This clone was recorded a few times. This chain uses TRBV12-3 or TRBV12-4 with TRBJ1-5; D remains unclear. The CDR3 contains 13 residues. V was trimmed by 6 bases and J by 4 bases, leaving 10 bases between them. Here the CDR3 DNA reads TGTGCCAGCAGCTACAGCGATAATCAGCCCCAGCATTTT. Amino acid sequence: CASSYSDNQPQHF.

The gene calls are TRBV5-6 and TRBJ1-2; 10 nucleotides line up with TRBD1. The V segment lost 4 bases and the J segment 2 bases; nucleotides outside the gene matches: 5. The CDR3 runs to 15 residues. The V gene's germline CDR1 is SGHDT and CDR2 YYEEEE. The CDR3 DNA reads TGTGCCAGCAGCCTAGACAGGGGGCAAAACTATGGCTACACCTTC. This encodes CASSLDRGQNYGYTF.

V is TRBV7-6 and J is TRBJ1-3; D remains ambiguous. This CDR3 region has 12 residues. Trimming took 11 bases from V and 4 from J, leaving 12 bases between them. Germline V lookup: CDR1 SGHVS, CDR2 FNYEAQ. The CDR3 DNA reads TGTGCCGTCGGGGAGGCAGGAAACACCATATATTTT. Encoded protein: CAVGEAGNTIYF.

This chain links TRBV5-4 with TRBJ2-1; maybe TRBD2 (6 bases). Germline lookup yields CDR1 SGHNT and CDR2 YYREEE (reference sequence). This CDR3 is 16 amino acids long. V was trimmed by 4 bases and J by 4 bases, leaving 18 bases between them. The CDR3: CASSPYDVGGYNEQFF. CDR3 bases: TGTGCCAGCAGCCCCTATGACGTGGGAGGATACAATGAGCAGTTCTTC.

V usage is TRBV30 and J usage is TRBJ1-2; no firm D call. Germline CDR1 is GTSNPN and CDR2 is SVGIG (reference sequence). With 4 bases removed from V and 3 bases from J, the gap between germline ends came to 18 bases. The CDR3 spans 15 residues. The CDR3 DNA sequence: TGTGCCTGGAACGATGGGTCTGAAGAGTACTATGGCTACACCTTC. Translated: CAWNDGSEEYYGYTF.

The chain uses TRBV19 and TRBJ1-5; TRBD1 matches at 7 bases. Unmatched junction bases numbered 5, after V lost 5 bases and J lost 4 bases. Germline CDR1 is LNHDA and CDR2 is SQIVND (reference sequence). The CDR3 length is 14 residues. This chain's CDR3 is CASSVRDRNQPQHF. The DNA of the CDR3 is TGTGCCAGTAGTGTAAGGGACAGAAATCAGCCCCAGCATTTT.

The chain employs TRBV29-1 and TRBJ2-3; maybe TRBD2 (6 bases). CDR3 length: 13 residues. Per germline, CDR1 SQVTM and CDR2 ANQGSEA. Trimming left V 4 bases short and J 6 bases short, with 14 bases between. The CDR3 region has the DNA TGCAGCGTTGGAGGAGGGGATGCGGATACGCAGTATTTT. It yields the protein CSVGGGDADTQYF.

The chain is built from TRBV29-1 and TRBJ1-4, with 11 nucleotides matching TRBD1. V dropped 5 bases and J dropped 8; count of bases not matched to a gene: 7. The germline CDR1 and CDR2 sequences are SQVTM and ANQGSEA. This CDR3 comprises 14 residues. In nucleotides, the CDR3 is TGCAGCGTTAGCGGACAGGGGGCAGGAGAAAAACTGTTTTTT. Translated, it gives CSVSGQGAGEKLFF. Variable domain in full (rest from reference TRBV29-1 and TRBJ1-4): SAVISQKPSRDICQRGTSLTIQCQVDSQVTMMFWYRQQPGQSLTLIATANQGSEATYESGFVIDKFPISRPNLTFSTLTVSNMSPEDSSIYLCSVSGQGAGEKLFFGSGTQLSVL.